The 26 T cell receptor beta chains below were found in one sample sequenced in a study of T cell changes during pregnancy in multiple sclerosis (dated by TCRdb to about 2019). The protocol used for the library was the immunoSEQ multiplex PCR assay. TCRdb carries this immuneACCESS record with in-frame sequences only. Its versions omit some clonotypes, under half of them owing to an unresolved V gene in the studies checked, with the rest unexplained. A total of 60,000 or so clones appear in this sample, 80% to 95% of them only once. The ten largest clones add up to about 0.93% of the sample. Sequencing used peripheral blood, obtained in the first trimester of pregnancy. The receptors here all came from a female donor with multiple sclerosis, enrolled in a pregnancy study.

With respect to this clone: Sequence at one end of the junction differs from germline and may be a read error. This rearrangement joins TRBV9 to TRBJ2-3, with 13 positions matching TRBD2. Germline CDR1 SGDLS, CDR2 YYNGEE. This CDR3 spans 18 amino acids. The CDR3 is CASSVAPTSGGAQGTVGF. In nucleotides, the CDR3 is TGTGCCAGCAGCGTAGCCCCTACTAGCGGGGGGGCCCAGGGAACCGTCGGGTTT.

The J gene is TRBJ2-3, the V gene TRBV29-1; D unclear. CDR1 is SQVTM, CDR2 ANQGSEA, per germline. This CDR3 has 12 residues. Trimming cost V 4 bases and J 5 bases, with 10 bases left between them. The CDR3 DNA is TGCAGCGTTGCGCCCCGAGGAGATACGCAGTATTTT. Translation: CSVAPRGDTQYF.

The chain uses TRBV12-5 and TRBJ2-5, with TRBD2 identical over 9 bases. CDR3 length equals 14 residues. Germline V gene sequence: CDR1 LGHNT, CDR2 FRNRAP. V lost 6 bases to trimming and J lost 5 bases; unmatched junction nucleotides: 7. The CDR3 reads CASGHGLARETQYF. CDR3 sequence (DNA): TGTGCTAGTGGCCACGGACTAGCGAGGGAGACCCAGTACTTC.

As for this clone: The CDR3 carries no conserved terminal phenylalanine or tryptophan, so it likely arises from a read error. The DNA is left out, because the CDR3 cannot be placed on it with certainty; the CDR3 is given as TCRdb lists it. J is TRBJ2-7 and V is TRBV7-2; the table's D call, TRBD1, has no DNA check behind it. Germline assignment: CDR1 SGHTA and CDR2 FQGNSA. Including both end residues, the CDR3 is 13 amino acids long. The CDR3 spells CASSLVSLTGSDP.

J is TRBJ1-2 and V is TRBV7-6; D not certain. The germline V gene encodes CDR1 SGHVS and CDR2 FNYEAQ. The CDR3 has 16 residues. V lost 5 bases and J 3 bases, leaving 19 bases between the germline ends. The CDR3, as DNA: TGTGCCAGCAGCCCCTCCCCGGGGATTGGGTACTATGGCTACACCTTC. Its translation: CASSPSPGIGYYGYTF.

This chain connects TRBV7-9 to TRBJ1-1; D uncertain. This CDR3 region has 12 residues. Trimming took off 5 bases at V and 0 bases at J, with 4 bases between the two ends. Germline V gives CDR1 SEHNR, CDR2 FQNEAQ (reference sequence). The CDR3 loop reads CASSVLNTEAFF. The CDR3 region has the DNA TGTGCCAGCAGCGTCTTGAACACTGAAGCTTTCTTT.

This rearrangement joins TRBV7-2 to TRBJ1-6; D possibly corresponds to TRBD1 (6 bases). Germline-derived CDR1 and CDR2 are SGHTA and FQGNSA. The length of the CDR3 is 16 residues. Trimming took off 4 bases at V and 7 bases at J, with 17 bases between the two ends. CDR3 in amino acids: CASSSPVQGQNSPLHF. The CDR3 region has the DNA TGTGCCAGCAGCTCCCCGGTACAGGGCCAAAATTCACCCCTCCACTTT.

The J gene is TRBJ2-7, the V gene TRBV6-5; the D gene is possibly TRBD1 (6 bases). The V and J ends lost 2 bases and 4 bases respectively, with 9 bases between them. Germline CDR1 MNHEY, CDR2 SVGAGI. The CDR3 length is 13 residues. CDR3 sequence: CASSYVQGYEQYF. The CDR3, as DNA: TGTGCCAGCAGTTACGTACAGGGATACGAGCAGTACTTC.

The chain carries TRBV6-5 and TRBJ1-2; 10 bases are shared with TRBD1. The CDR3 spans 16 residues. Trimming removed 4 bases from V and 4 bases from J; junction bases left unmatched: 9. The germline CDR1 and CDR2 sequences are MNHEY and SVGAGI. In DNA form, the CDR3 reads TGTGCCAGCAGTTTCCGGGACAGGGGCGCCAGCTATGGCTACACCTTC. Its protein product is CASSFRDRGASYGYTF.

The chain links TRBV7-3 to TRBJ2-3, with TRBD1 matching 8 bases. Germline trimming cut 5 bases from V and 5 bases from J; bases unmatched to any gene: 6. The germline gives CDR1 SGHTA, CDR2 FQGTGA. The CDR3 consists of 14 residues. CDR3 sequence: CASSDDRGGDTQYF. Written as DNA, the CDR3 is TGTGCCAGCAGCGATGACAGGGGAGGAGATACGCAGTATTTT.

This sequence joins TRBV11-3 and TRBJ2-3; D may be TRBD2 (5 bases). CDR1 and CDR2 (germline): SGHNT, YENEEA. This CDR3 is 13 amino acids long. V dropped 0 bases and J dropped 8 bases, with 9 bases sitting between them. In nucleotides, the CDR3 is TGTGCCAGCAGCTTAGATGAAGAGGGTACGCAGTATTTT. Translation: CASSLDEEGTQYF.

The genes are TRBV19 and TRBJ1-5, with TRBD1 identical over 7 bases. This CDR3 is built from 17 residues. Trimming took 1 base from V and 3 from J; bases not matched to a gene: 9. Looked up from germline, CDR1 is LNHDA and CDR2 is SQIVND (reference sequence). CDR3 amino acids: CASSIVTGTEDNQPQHF. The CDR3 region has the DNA TGTGCCAGTAGTATAGTCACCGGGACAGAAGACAATCAGCCCCAGCATTTT. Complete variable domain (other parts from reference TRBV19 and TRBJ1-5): DGGITQSPKYLFRKEGQNVTLSCEQNLNHDAMYWYRQDPGQGLRLIYYSQIVNDFQKGDIAEGYSVSREKKESFPLTVTSAQKNPTAFYLCASSIVTGTEDNQPQHFGDGTRLSIL.

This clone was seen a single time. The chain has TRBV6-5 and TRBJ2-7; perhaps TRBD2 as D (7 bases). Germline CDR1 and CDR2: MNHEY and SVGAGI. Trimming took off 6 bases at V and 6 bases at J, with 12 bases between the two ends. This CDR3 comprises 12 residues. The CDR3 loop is CASSPRGGEQYF. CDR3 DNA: TGTGCCAGCAGCCCTAGGGGGGGCGAGCAGTACTTC.

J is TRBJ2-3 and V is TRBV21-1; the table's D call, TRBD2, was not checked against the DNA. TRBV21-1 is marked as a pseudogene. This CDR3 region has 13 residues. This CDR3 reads CANSAPGTDTQYF. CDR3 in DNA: TGTGCCAACAGCGCCCCGGGCACAGATACGCAGTATTTT.

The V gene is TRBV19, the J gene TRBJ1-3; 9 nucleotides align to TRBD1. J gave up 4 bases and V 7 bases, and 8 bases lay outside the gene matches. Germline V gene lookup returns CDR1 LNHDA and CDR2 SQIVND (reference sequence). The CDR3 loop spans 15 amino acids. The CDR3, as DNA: TGTGCCAGTATTCCCGGGACAGGGCAAGGAAACACCATATATTTT. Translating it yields CASIPGTGQGNTIYF.

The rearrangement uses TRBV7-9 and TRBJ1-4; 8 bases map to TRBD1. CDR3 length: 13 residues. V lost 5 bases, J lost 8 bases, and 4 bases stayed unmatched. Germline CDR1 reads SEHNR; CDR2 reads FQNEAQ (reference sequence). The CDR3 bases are TGTGCCAGCAGCACGACAGGGGACGAAAAACTGTTTTTT. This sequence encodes CASSTTGDEKLFF.

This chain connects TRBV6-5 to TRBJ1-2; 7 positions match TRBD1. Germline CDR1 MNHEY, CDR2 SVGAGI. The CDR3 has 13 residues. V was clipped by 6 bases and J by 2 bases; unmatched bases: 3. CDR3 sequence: CASRSTGNYGYTF. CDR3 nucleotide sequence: TGTGCCAGCAGGTCGACAGGGAACTATGGCTACACCTTC.

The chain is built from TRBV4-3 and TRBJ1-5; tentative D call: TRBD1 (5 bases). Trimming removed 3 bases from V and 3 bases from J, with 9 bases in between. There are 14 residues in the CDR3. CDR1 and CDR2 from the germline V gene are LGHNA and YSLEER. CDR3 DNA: TGCGCCAGCAGCCAGAGACAGAACAATCAGCCCCAGCATTTT. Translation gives CASSQRQNNQPQHF.

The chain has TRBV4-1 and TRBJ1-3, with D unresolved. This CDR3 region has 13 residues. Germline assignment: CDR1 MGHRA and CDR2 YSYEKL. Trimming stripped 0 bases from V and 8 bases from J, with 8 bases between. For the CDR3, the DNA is TGCGCCAGCAGCCAAGATCCCCGTGACACCATATATTTT. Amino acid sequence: CASSQDPRDTIYF.

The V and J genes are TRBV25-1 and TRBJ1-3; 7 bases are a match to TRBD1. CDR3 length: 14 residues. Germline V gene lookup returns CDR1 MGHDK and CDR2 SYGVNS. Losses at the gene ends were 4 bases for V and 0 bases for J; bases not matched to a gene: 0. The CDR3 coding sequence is TGTGCCAGCAGTGGGACAGGCTCTGGAAACACCATATATTTT. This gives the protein CASSGTGSGNTIYF.

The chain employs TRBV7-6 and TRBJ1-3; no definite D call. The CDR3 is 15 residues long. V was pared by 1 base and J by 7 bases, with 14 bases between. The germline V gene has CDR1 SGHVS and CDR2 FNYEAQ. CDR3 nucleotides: TGTGCCAGCAGCTTAGTGGACGGTCCGGGGAACACCATATATTTT. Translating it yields CASSLVDGPGNTIYF.

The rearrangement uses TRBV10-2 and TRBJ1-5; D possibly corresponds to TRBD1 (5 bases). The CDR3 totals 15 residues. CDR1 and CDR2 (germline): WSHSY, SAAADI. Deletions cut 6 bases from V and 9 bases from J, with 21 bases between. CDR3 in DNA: TGCGCCAGCAGCCCTGGGGCAGGAACGGGTCGGCCCCAGCATTTT. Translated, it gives CASSPGAGTGRPQHF.

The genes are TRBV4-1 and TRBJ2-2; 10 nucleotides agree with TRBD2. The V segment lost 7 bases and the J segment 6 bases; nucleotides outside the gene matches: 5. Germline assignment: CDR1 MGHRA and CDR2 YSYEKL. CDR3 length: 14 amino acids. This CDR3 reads CASTAGGLSGELFF. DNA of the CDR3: TGCGCCAGCACAGCGGGGGGGCTATCCGGGGAGCTGTTTTTT.

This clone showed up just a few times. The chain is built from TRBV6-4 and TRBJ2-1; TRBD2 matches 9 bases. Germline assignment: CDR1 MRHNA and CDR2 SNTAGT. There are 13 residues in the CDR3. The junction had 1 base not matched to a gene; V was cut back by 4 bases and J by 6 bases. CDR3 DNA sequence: TGTGCCAGCAGTGGGCGGGAGGGCAATGAGCAGTTCTTC. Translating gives CASSGREGNEQFF.

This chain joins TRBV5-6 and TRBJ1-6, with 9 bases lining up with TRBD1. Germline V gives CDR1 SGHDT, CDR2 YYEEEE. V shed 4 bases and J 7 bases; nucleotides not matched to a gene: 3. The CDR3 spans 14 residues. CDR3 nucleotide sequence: TGTGCCAGCAGCCTGGGGACAGGGAATTCACCCCTCCACTTT. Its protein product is CASSLGTGNSPLHF.

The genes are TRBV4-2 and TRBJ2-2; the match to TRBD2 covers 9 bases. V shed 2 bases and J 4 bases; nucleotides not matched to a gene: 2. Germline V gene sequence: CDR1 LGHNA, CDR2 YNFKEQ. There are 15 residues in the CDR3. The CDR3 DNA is TGTGCCAGCAGCCAATTGCGGGGGGGCACCGGGGAGCTGTTTTTT. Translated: CASSQLRGGTGELFF.